The source of this T cell receptor (beta chain) is a study of blood T cell repertoires in COVID-19. Clones were read by immunoSEQ multiplex PCR, and TCRdb kept only the in-frame ones, dropping some. In the table there are around 280,000 clones, about 90% of which are singletons. This CDR3 has 13 residues. V was shortened by 4 bases and J by 3 bases, with 10 bases between the two germline ends. Germline CDR1 reads SGDLS; CDR2 reads YYNGEE. The V call is TRBV9, the J call TRBJ1-1, with no clear D. The source of this sequence is a woman aged 50 to 65 who had recovered from COVID-19. The sample consisted of peripheral blood. This chain's CDR3 is CASSSLQYTEAFF. CDR3 bases: TGTGCCAGCAGCTCTCTCCAGTACACTGAAGCTTTCTTT. Together with reference TRBV9 and TRBJ1-1, the CDR3 gives the full variable domain: DSGVTQTPKHLITATGQRVTLRCSPRSGDLSVYWYQQSLDQGLQFLIQYYNGEERAKGNILERFSAQQFPDLHSELNLSSLELGDSALYFCASSSLQYTEAFFGQGTRLTVV.